Listed below are T cell receptor beta chains from one sample, sequenced in a study of blood T cell repertoires in COVID-19. Sequenced by immunoSEQ multiplex PCR; TCRdb stores in-frame clones only, minus some. This sample has tens of thousands of clones; about 76% occur once, and the top ten carry about 33%. Sequences were obtained from peripheral blood. The receptors originated from a human donor in a cohort sampled during active COVID-19. The CDR3 runs from the conserved cysteine through the conserved F or W. Each record gives: V gene, J gene, D gene, CDR3 protein, CDR3 DNA. D genes are given only for firm matches.

TRBV13	TRBJ1-1	-	CASRMGLRNTEAFF	TGTGCCAGCAGGATGGGACTTCGAAACACTGAAGCTTTCTTT
TRBV6-8	TRBJ2-5	TRBD1	CASSYYKRQGGGETQYF	TGTGCCAGCAGTTACTATAAGAGACAGGGGGGAGGAGAGACCCAGTACTTC
TRBV28	TRBJ1-2	-	CASSLSQVVGQLTGYTF	TGTGCCAGCAGTTTATCCCAGGTGGTGGGACAACTTACGGGCTACACCTTC
TRBV5-5	TRBJ2-3	-	CASSLGGGSTDTQYF	TGTGCCAGCAGCTTGGGGGGCGGTAGCACAGATACGCAGTATTTT
TRBV19	TRBJ1-6	-	CASKGRQGGDSPLHF	TGTGCCAGTAAAGGGCGGCAGGGTGGGGATTCACCCCTCCACTTT
TRBV6-5	TRBJ2-1	TRBD1	CAASYAGQGYNEQFF	TGTGCCGCCAGTTACGCCGGACAGGGTTACAATGAGCAGTTCTTC
TRBV15	TRBJ2-5	TRBD2	CATSRELSGTEQETQYF	TGTGCCACCAGCAGAGAGCTTAGCGGGACCGAGCAAGAGACCCAGTACTTC
TRBV3-1/TRBV3-2	TRBJ1-2	TRBD1	CASSSGDSRPPYGYTF	TGTGCCAGCAGCTCCGGGGACAGTAGGCCCCCCTATGGCTACACCTTC
TRBV27	TRBJ2-7	-	CASSFPIKSSYEQYF	TGTGCCAGCAGTTTTCCGATAAAGAGCTCCTACGAGCAGTACTTC
TRBV12-3/TRBV12-4	TRBJ2-1	-	CASSSQRVGGQFF	TGTGCCAGCAGCTCCCAGCGTGTGGGGGGGCAGTTCTTC
TRBV5-1	TRBJ2-1	TRBD2	CASSLLQMGGDNEQFF	TGCGCCAGCAGTTTGTTACAAATGGGAGGGGACAATGAGCAGTTCTTC
TRBV5-6	TRBJ1-6	-	CASSHSNSPLHF	TGTGCCAGCAGCCACAGCAATTCACCCCTCCACTTT
TRBV4-3	TRBJ2-7	TRBD1	CASTMTGTEGRSRYF	TGCGCCAGCACCATGACCGGGACAGAGGGCCGCAGTAGGTACTTC